The rows below give T cell receptor beta chains drawn from one sample of a study of identifying expanded T cells in peripheral blood. Some clones are missing from TCRdb's copy, which holds only in-frame ones; the method was immunoSEQ multiplex PCR. Here the sample spans 60,000 to 70,000 clones, roughly four fifths being singletons. Sequenced: blood. These receptors originate from a person between 18 and 75 years old in good health. The CDR3 runs from the conserved cysteine through the conserved F or W. The D gene is left open where the match is weak. For some rows the clone size is stated as once, few or many, or as a class when expanded; others skip it.

abundance: -
j_gene: TRBJ1-4
v_gene: TRBV5-6
len: 13
d_gene: -
CDR3nt: TGTGCCAGCAGCGGGGATCGGGGTGAAAAACTGTTTTTT
CDR3aa: CASSGDRGEKLFF

abundance: -
j_gene: TRBJ1-2
v_gene: TRBV5-1
len: 15
d_gene: -
CDR3nt: TGCGCCAGCAGCGCCGGCCCCCCAAGGAACTATGGCTACACCTTC
CDR3aa: CASSAGPPRNYGYTF

abundance: -
j_gene: TRBJ1-5
v_gene: TRBV6-1
len: 15
d_gene: TRBD1
CDR3nt: TGTGCCAGCAGCGTAGACAGGGACCGCAATCAGCCCCAGCATTTT
CDR3aa: CASSVDRDRNQPQHF

abundance: -
j_gene: TRBJ1-4
v_gene: TRBV11-2
len: 18
d_gene: -
CDR3nt: TGTGCCAGCAGCCACCAAGTCAGGAGGACAGCAACTAATGAAAAACTGTTTTTT
CDR3aa: CASSHQVRRTATNEKLFF

abundance: -
j_gene: TRBJ2-3
v_gene: TRBV7-8
len: 16
d_gene: -
CDR3nt: TGTGCCAGCAGCTTAGCTACGGGACCTAGCACAGATACGCAGTATTTT
CDR3aa: CASSLATGPSTDTQYF

abundance: -
j_gene: TRBJ1-2
v_gene: TRBV28
len: 13
d_gene: -
CDR3nt: TGTGCCAGCAGCGGAGGGAGGGGGGATGGCTACACCTTC
CDR3aa: CASSGGRGDGYTF

abundance: -
j_gene: TRBJ2-5
v_gene: TRBV5-8
len: 14
d_gene: -
CDR3nt: TGTGCCAGCAGCCCCGGGCAGAACCGAGAGACCCAGTACTTC
CDR3aa: CASSPGQNRETQYF

abundance: -
j_gene: TRBJ2-1
v_gene: TRBV5-6
len: 16
d_gene: TRBD2
CDR3nt: TGTGCCAGCAGCTTGACCACTAGCGGGCTTTTCAATGAGCAGTTCTTC
CDR3aa: CASSLTTSGLFNEQFF

abundance: -
j_gene: TRBJ2-3
v_gene: TRBV11-2
len: 16
d_gene: -
CDR3nt: TGTGCCAGCAGCCCCCGTCCCGGGACTCGAGCAGATACGCAGTATTTT
CDR3aa: CASSPRPGTRADTQYF

abundance: -
j_gene: TRBJ2-1
v_gene: TRBV4-3
len: 17
d_gene: -
CDR3nt: TGCGCCAGCAGCCAAGATTTAACTCCACGACGCGGGAATGAGCAGTTCTTC
CDR3aa: CASSQDLTPRRGNEQFF

abundance: -
j_gene: TRBJ2-3
v_gene: TRBV18
len: 13
d_gene: -
CDR3nt: TGTGCCAGCTCACCACGGGTCACAGATACGCAGTATTTT
CDR3aa: CASSPRVTDTQYF

abundance: -
j_gene: TRBJ1-1
v_gene: TRBV11-2
len: 13
d_gene: -
CDR3nt: TGTGCCAGCAGGCCAAAAGGAAGCACTGAAGCTTTCTTT
CDR3aa: CASRPKGSTEAFF

abundance: once
j_gene: TRBJ2-2
v_gene: TRBV7-2
len: 14
d_gene: -
CDR3nt: TGTGCCAGCAGCGAATGGGTAGTGAACGGGGAGCTGTTTTTT
CDR3aa: CASSEWVVNGELFF

abundance: few
j_gene: TRBJ1-1
v_gene: TRBV5-5
len: 16
d_gene: -
CDR3nt: TGTGCCAGCAGCTTCAGGGGAGGTTCGGGGAACACTGAAGCTTTCTTT
CDR3aa: CASSFRGGSGNTEAFF

abundance: -
j_gene: TRBJ2-7
v_gene: TRBV28
len: 16
d_gene: -
CDR3nt: TGTGCCAGCGGGAGTACAGGAGATTTGCCTACGAGAGGGCAGTACTTC
CDR3aa: CASGSTGDLPTRGQYF

abundance: -
j_gene: TRBJ2-1
v_gene: TRBV30
len: 12
d_gene: -
CDR3nt: TGTGCCTCCGACCGACAGTTCAATGAGCAGTTCTTC
CDR3aa: CASDRQFNEQFF

abundance: -
j_gene: TRBJ1-2
v_gene: TRBV11-2
len: 13
d_gene: TRBD1
CDR3nt: TGTGCCAGCAGCCAGACAGGGATCTCTGGCTACACCTTC
CDR3aa: CASSQTGISGYTF

abundance: -
j_gene: TRBJ2-2
v_gene: TRBV5-1
len: 15
d_gene: TRBD2
CDR3nt: TGCGCCAGCAGCTTGAGCGGCGGGGGCACCGGGGAGCTGTTTTTT
CDR3aa: CASSLSGGGTGELFF

abundance: -
j_gene: TRBJ1-2
v_gene: TRBV4-3
len: 15
d_gene: -
CDR3nt: TGCGCCAGCAGCCAAGATTTGGGGAGTAAAGCTGGCTACACCTTC
CDR3aa: CASSQDLGSKAGYTF

abundance: -
j_gene: TRBJ1-1
v_gene: TRBV5-6
len: 15
d_gene: -
CDR3nt: TGTGCCAGCAGCCACCCCCGGGACCGGGGCGAGAAGGCTTTCTTT
CDR3aa: CASSHPRDRGEKAFF

abundance: -
j_gene: TRBJ2-1
v_gene: TRBV11-2
len: 18
d_gene: TRBD1
CDR3nt: TGTGCCAGCAGCTTATTTCGGGGTTCGACAGGGAGACACAATGAGCAGTTCTTC
CDR3aa: CASSLFRGSTGRHNEQFF

abundance: -
j_gene: TRBJ1-2
v_gene: TRBV7-9
len: 13
d_gene: -
CDR3nt: TGTGCCAGCAGCTATCAGGGTGTGGATGGCTACACCTTC
CDR3aa: CASSYQGVDGYTF

abundance: -
j_gene: TRBJ2-7
v_gene: TRBV27
len: 15
d_gene: -
CDR3nt: TGTGCCAGCAGTTTATCCAAGGGGTACGGCTACGAGCAGTACTTC
CDR3aa: CASSLSKGYGYEQYF

abundance: -
j_gene: TRBJ1-1
v_gene: TRBV5-1
len: 14
d_gene: -
CDR3nt: TGCGCCAGCAGCCCGTTAGGTGGGGTGACTGAAGCTTTCTTT
CDR3aa: CASSPLGGVTEAFF

abundance: -
j_gene: TRBJ2-1
v_gene: TRBV30
len: 15
d_gene: TRBD1
CDR3nt: TGTGCCTGGAGTGTAGGGACAGGAGTAGGAAATGAGCAGTTCTTC
CDR3aa: CAWSVGTGVGNEQFF

abundance: -
j_gene: TRBJ2-2
v_gene: TRBV9
len: 14
d_gene: TRBD2
CDR3nt: TGTGCCAGCAGCGTCACTAGCGCCACCGGGGAGCTGTTTTTT
CDR3aa: CASSVTSATGELFF

abundance: -
j_gene: TRBJ2-4
v_gene: TRBV6-5
len: 14
d_gene: TRBD2
CDR3nt: TGTGCCAGCAGACCGGGACTAGCGACTTACATTCAGTACTTC
CDR3aa: CASRPGLATYIQYF

abundance: once
j_gene: TRBJ2-7
v_gene: TRBV7-9
len: 11
d_gene: TRBD2
CDR3nt: TGTGCCAGCAGCATTAGCGGGAGGGGGGGCTTC
CDR3aa: CASSISGRGGF

abundance: -
j_gene: TRBJ2-5
v_gene: TRBV6-4
len: 16
d_gene: -
CDR3nt: TGTGCCAGCAGTGACCCCGCCGGATACTACCAAGAGACCCAGTACTTC
CDR3aa: CASSDPAGYYQETQYF

abundance: -
j_gene: TRBJ1-1
v_gene: TRBV6-5
len: 16
d_gene: TRBD1
CDR3nt: TGTGCCAGCAGTTACTCGGGACAGATCATGAACACTGAAGCTTTCTTT
CDR3aa: CASSYSGQIMNTEAFF

abundance: -
j_gene: TRBJ2-5
v_gene: TRBV19
len: 13
d_gene: -
CDR3nt: TGTGCCAGTAGTATAGAGGGCTGGGGGACCCAGTACTTC
CDR3aa: CASSIEGWGTQYF

abundance: once
j_gene: TRBJ2-3
v_gene: TRBV7-2
len: 12
d_gene: -
CDR3nt: TGTGCCAGCAGCTTGTACGGGGATACGCAGTATTTT
CDR3aa: CASSLYGDTQYF

abundance: -
j_gene: TRBJ1-2
v_gene: TRBV6-1
len: 16
d_gene: TRBD1
CDR3nt: TGTGCCAGCGGGGAAGTGCTCAGGACAGGGCGTTATGGCTACACCTTC
CDR3aa: CASGEVLRTGRYGYTF

abundance: -
j_gene: TRBJ2-1
v_gene: TRBV11-2
len: 15
d_gene: -
CDR3nt: TGTGCCAGCAGCTCAGGGTCCAGCTCCTACAATGAGCAGTTCTTC
CDR3aa: CASSSGSSSYNEQFF

abundance: few
j_gene: TRBJ2-2
v_gene: TRBV30
len: 14
d_gene: -
CDR3nt: TGTGCCTGGGATAAACAGCGCCTCACCGGGGAGCTGTTTTTT
CDR3aa: CAWDKQRLTGELFF

abundance: -
j_gene: TRBJ1-1
v_gene: TRBV11-2
len: 13
d_gene: TRBD1
CDR3nt: TGTGCCAGCAGCCAAACAGGGGGTAGTGAAGCTTTCTTT
CDR3aa: CASSQTGGSEAFF

abundance: -
j_gene: TRBJ2-7
v_gene: TRBV11-2
len: 14
d_gene: -
CDR3nt: TGTGCCAGCAGCTTAGAGAACTATGTCTACGAGCAGTACTTC
CDR3aa: CASSLENYVYEQYF

abundance: -
j_gene: TRBJ1-3
v_gene: TRBV30
len: 19
d_gene: TRBD1
CDR3nt: TGTGCCTGGAGTGTAGGGACAGGGACGTTTTCTCTCTCTGGAAACACCATATATTTT
CDR3aa: CAWSVGTGTFSLSGNTIYF

abundance: -
j_gene: TRBJ1-2
v_gene: TRBV6-1
len: 13
d_gene: -
CDR3nt: TGTGCCAGCAGTGAGAGGGGGGGTTATGGCTACACCTTC
CDR3aa: CASSERGGYGYTF

abundance: -
j_gene: TRBJ2-5
v_gene: TRBV2
len: 14
d_gene: -
CDR3nt: TGTGCCAGCAGAGCGGGACAGTACCAAGAGACCCAGTACTTC
CDR3aa: CASRAGQYQETQYF

abundance: -
j_gene: TRBJ1-3
v_gene: TRBV25-1
len: 17
d_gene: TRBD1
CDR3nt: TGTGCCAGCAGTGAAAACCCCGCGACAGGGACAGGAAACACCATATATTTT
CDR3aa: CASSENPATGTGNTIYF

abundance: -
j_gene: TRBJ2-1
v_gene: TRBV5-1
len: 16
d_gene: TRBD2
CDR3nt: TGCGCCAGCAGCTTGGGTCTAGCGGGGGCAGTTAATGAGCAGTTCTTC
CDR3aa: CASSLGLAGAVNEQFF

abundance: -
j_gene: TRBJ2-3
v_gene: TRBV5-5
len: 12
d_gene: -
CDR3nt: TGTGCCAGCAGCTTAGGGCAAGATACGCAGTATTTT
CDR3aa: CASSLGQDTQYF

abundance: -
j_gene: TRBJ1-2
v_gene: TRBV5-6
len: 14
d_gene: TRBD1
CDR3nt: TGTGCCAGCAAATTGACAGGGGCTAACTATGGCTACACCTTC
CDR3aa: CASKLTGANYGYTF

abundance: -
j_gene: TRBJ1-2
v_gene: TRBV25-1
len: 14
d_gene: -
CDR3nt: TGTGCCAGCAGTGAGACAATTCGAACCTATGGCTACACCTTC
CDR3aa: CASSETIRTYGYTF

abundance: -
j_gene: TRBJ1-6
v_gene: TRBV2
len: 15
d_gene: -
CDR3nt: TGTGCCAGCAAATCGAGTGAACAGCGATATTCACCCCTCCACTTT
CDR3aa: CASKSSEQRYSPLHF

abundance: -
j_gene: TRBJ1-2
v_gene: TRBV11-2
len: 13
d_gene: -
CDR3nt: TGTGCCAGCAGCCCTTCGTGGACCGGACGCTACACCTTC
CDR3aa: CASSPSWTGRYTF

abundance: -
j_gene: TRBJ1-1
v_gene: TRBV19
len: 12
d_gene: TRBD1
CDR3nt: TGTGCCACGACAGGGGGGTACACTGAAGCTTTCTTT
CDR3aa: CATTGGYTEAFF

abundance: -
j_gene: TRBJ2-1
v_gene: TRBV6-1
len: 15
d_gene: TRBD2
CDR3nt: TGTGCCAGCAGTGCGCGGACTAGCGGGACTAATGAGCAGTTCTTC
CDR3aa: CASSARTSGTNEQFF

abundance: -
j_gene: TRBJ1-2
v_gene: TRBV4-2
len: 15
d_gene: TRBD1
CDR3nt: TGTGCCAGCAGCTTATCCCCAGGGGGCGAGTATGGCTACACCTTC
CDR3aa: CASSLSPGGEYGYTF

abundance: -
j_gene: TRBJ2-5
v_gene: TRBV18
len: 15
d_gene: TRBD2
CDR3nt: TGTGCCAGCTCACCAACAGCGGGAGGACAAGAGACCCAGTACTTC
CDR3aa: CASSPTAGGQETQYF

abundance: -
j_gene: TRBJ2-1
v_gene: TRBV6-5
len: 16
d_gene: TRBD2
CDR3nt: TGTGCCAGCAGTTACTCAGGAGCGGGGGGGCGGAATGAGCAGTTCTTC
CDR3aa: CASSYSGAGGRNEQFF

abundance: -
j_gene: TRBJ2-5
v_gene: TRBV9
len: 15
d_gene: TRBD1
CDR3nt: TGTGCCAGCAGCGTAGCACAGGGGAACCAAGAGACCCAGTACTTC
CDR3aa: CASSVAQGNQETQYF

abundance: -
j_gene: TRBJ2-7
v_gene: TRBV7-9
len: 14
d_gene: -
CDR3nt: TGTGCCAGCAGCATCCATGGACTGAACTACGAGCAGTACTTC
CDR3aa: CASSIHGLNYEQYF

abundance: -
j_gene: TRBJ2-5
v_gene: TRBV19
len: 15
d_gene: TRBD2
CDR3nt: TGTGCCAGTAGTATAAGACTAGCTCGGGGGGAGACCCAGTACTTC
CDR3aa: CASSIRLARGETQYF